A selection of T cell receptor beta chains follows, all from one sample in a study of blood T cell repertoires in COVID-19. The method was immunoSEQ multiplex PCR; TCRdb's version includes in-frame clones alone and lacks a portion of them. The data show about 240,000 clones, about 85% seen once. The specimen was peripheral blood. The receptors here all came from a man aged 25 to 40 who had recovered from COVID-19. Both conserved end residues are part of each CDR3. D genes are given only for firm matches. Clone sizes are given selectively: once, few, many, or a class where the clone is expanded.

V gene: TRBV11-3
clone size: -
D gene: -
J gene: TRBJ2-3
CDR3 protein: CASSPTGIHTDTQYF
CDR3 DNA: TGTGCCAGCAGCCCAACAGGGATCCACACAGATACGCAGTATTTT

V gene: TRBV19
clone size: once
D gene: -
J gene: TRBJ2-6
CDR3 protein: CASSTIGLTSGANVLTF
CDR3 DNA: TGTGCCAGTAGTACCATCGGACTAACCTCTGGGGCCAACGTCCTGACTTTC

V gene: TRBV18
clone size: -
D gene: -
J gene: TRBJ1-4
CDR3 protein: CASSPPGGNEKLFF
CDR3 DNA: TGTGCCAGCTCACCACCTGGGGGGAATGAAAAACTGTTTTTT

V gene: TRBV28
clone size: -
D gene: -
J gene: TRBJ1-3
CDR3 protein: CATLRRRGASGNTIYF
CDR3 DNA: TGTGCCACCTTACGACGCCGAGGAGCCTCTGGAAACACCATATATTTT

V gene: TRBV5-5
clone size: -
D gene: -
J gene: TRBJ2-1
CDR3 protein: CASNPSGVLYNEQFF
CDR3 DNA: TGTGCCAGCAACCCCTCGGGGGTTCTCTACAATGAGCAGTTCTTC

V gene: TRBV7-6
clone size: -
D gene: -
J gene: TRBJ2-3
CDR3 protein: CASSWTARIDTQYF
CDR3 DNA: TGTGCCAGCAGTTGGACAGCCCGCATCGATACGCAGTATTTT

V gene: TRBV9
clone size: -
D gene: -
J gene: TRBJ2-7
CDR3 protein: CASSKTGKSSEQYF
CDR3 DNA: TGTGCCAGCAGCAAAACAGGGAAATCGTCCGAGCAGTACTTC

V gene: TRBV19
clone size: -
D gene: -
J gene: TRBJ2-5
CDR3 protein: CATSPAPAANQETQYF
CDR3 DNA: TGTGCCACCTCCCCGGCCCCAGCGGCAAACCAAGAGACCCAGTACTTC

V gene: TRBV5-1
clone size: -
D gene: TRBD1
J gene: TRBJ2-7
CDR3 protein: CASSFGTGGTYEQYF
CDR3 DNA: TGCGCCAGCAGCTTCGGGACAGGGGGCACCTACGAGCAGTACTTC

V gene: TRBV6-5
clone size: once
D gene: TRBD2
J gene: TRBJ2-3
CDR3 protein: CASLRGAQSDTQYF
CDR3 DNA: TGTGCCAGCCTGCGGGGGGCCCAGTCCGATACGCAGTATTTT

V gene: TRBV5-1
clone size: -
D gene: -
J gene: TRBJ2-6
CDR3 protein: CASSLGATSGANVLTF
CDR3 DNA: TGCGCCAGCAGCTTGGGGGCGACGTCTGGGGCCAACGTCCTGACTTTC

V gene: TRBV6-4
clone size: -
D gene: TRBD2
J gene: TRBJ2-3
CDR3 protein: CASSEASGGAADTQYF
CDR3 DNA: TGTGCCAGCAGCGAAGCTAGCGGGGGGGCCGCAGATACGCAGTATTTT

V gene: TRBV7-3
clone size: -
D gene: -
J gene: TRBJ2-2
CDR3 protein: CASREVAGNTGELFF
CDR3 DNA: TGTGCCAGCAGGGAGGTAGCAGGCAACACCGGGGAGCTGTTTTTT

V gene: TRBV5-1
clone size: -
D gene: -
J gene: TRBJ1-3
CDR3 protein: CASSLAGQSSGNTIYF
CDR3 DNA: TGCGCCAGCAGCTTGGCAGGGCAAAGCTCTGGAAACACCATATATTTT

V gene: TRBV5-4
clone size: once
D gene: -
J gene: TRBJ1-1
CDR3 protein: CASSPGGGHTEAFF
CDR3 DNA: TGTGCCAGCAGCCCCGGTGGGGGCCACACTGAAGCTTTCTTT